One and the same sample provided the 7 T cell receptor beta chains below, sequenced in a study of blood T cell repertoires in COVID-19. Method: immunoSEQ multiplex PCR; TCRdb's copy keeps in-frame clones and lacks some. The sample holds about 95,000 clones, approximately 91% seen once. The sequencing input was peripheral blood. These receptors originate from a man aged 55-75 years with COVID-19, enrolled during active disease.

The chain combines TRBV7-6 with TRBJ1-6; tentative D call: TRBD1 (5 bases). Trimming removed 1 base at V and 5 bases at J, with 15 bases between. Germline V CDR1 and CDR2: SGHVS, FNYEAQ. This CDR3 region has 17 residues. CDR3 nucleotides: TGTGCCAGCAGCTTAGTCCCAGGGCGGGGAAATAATTCACCCCTCCACTTT. As protein: CASSLVPGRGNNSPLHF.

This clone was counted a single time. This chain joins TRBV18 and TRBJ2-1, with D possibly TRBD2 on 6 matching bases. Trimming shortened V by 0 bases and J by 6 bases, and 12 bases separated the two germline ends. The CDR3 totals 15 residues. Germline values: CDR1 KGHSH, CDR2 LQKENI. The CDR3 sequence: CASSPPSGAVNEQFF. The CDR3 DNA reads as TGTGCCAGCTCACCACCGTCGGGAGCGGTCAATGAGCAGTTCTTC.

The chain combines TRBV6-2 or TRBV6-3 with TRBJ2-1; 8 nucleotides align to TRBD2. The CDR3 is made up of 14 amino acids. From germline, CDR1 is MNHEY and CDR2 SVGEGT. Trimming took 4 bases from V and 7 from J; bases not matched to a gene: 6. The chain's CDR3 is CASSFGREANEQFF. For the CDR3, the DNA is TGTGCCAGCAGTTTCGGGCGGGAGGCAAATGAGCAGTTCTTC.

V is TRBV4-1 and J is TRBJ1-1; D remains unclear. Between the trimmed V and J ends, which lost 0 bases and 8 bases, there was a span of 13 bases. CDR1 MGHRA and CDR2 YSYEKL come from the germline V gene. The CDR3 totals 14 residues. In DNA form, the CDR3 reads TGCGCCAGCAGCCAAGATCGGTGGGGAGGGGAAGCTTTCTTT. It is translated as CASSQDRWGGEAFF.

The chain carries TRBV2 and TRBJ2-7, with 7 bases aligning to TRBD2. Germline V gene lookup returns CDR1 SNHLY and CDR2 FYNNEI. This CDR3 contains 14 residues. The junction had 10 bases not matched to a gene; V was cut back by 8 bases and J by 3 bases. CDR3 coding DNA: TGTGCCAGCGCCTCTCTGGCGGGAGACTACGAGCAGTACTTC. The encoded protein is CASASLAGDYEQYF.

The chain couples TRBV19 to TRBJ2-2; 9 positions agree with TRBD2. This CDR3 is built from 17 residues. V was clipped by 2 bases and J by 5 bases; unmatched bases: 9. Germline V gives CDR1 LNHDA, CDR2 SQIVND (reference sequence). In nucleotides, the CDR3 is TGTGCCAGTAGTATAAGGGGAGCGGGAGGAGGTACCGGGGAGCTGTTTTTT. Translation: CASSIRGAGGGTGELFF.

V usage is TRBV4-1 and J usage is TRBJ1-1; 11 positions agree with TRBD1. The germline gives CDR1 MGHRA, CDR2 YSYEKL. V shed 0 bases, J shed 4 bases, and the junction held 1 base outside the gene matches. The CDR3 extends over 15 amino acids. CDR3 bases: TGCGCCAGCAGCCAAGAAGGGACAGGGGGCACTGAAGCTTTCTTT. Translated, it gives CASSQEGTGGTEAFF.